A single sample gave rise to the 12 T cell receptor beta chains below, sequenced in a study of post-analysis software for immune sequencing data. Study-wide results and caveats: Among 5 or 6 TRBV segments more frequent in patients than controls were TRBV5-6, TRBV5-1 and TRBV20-1.

These TCRs' antigens remain unknown. cDNA libraries of TCR beta carried unique molecular identifiers. MiXCR, run by TCRdb on the PCR reads, gives a single entry per CDR3 protein. The sample has 450,000 to 700,000 distinct CDR3 sequences, roughly two fifths seen once. The sample was blood. Receptors were obtained from a girl aged 10 to 17 with multiple sclerosis.

The rearrangement links TRBV20-1 to TRBJ2-3, with D unresolved. Trimming removed 6 bases from V and 1 base from J, with 14 bases in between. CDR3 length: 14 amino acids. The germline CDR1 and CDR2 sequences are DFQATT and SNEGSKA (reference sequence). The chain's CDR3 is CSARRAGRTDTQYF. The CDR3 region has the DNA TGCAGTGCCCGAAGGGCAGGCCGCACAGATACGCAGTATTTT.

This chain uses TRBV5-1 with TRBJ1-1; D is uncertain. Germline lookup yields CDR1 SGHRS and CDR2 YFSETQ. CDR3 length equals 14 residues. The ends were cut back, 0 bases at V and 0 bases at J, with 6 bases in the middle. CDR3 protein: CASSLVSMNTEAFF. CDR3 DNA sequence: TGCGCCAGCAGCTTGGTGAGCATGAACACTGAAGCTTTCTTT.

V usage is TRBV20-1 and J usage is TRBJ2-1, with 13 nucleotides matching TRBD2. The length of the CDR3 is 16 residues. From germline, CDR1 is DFQATT and CDR2 SNEGSKA (reference sequence). V shed 3 bases and J 5 bases; nucleotides not matched to a gene: 7. The chain's CDR3 is CSARGGTSGIHNEQFF. CDR3 nucleotides: TGCAGTGCTAGGGGAGGGACTAGCGGGATTCACAATGAGCAGTTCTTC.

A few counts support this clonotype. This chain connects TRBV12-3 or TRBV12-4 to TRBJ2-7; 7 nucleotides line up with TRBD2. The CDR3 runs 15 residues. The V segment lost 6 bases and the J segment 0 bases; nucleotides outside the gene matches: 8. CDR3 in amino acids: CASSPHSGFSYEQYF. In DNA form, the CDR3 reads TGTGCCAGCAGCCCACATAGCGGGTTCTCCTACGAGCAGTACTTC.

The V gene is TRBV30, the J gene TRBJ1-2; weak D call: TRBD1 (5 bases). V was trimmed by 2 bases and J by 4 bases, leaving 8 bases between them. The CDR3 spans 12 residues. CDR1 is GTSNPN, CDR2 SVGIG, per germline (reference sequence). The CDR3 loop reads CAWSPQGYGYTF. The CDR3, as DNA: TGTGCCTGGAGTCCCCAGGGCTATGGCTACACCTTC. The full variable domain, completed using reference TRBV30 and TRBJ1-2, is SQTIHQWPATLVQPVGSPLSLECTVEGTSNPNLYWYRQAAGRGLQLLFYSVGIGQISSEVPQNLSASRPQDRQFILSSKKLLLSDSGFYLCAWSPQGYGYTFGSGTRLTVV.

This clonotype was seen repeatedly, ten times or more. Germline and junction disagree at one end, which may indicate a read error. The chain uses TRBV5-1 and TRBJ2-5; D possibly corresponds to TRBD2 (6 bases). The germline V gene has CDR1 SGHRS and CDR2 YFSETQ. The CDR3 loop spans 12 amino acids. The CDR3, as DNA: TGTGCCAGCAGTCCCGGGGGAGAGACCCAGTACTTC. Protein: CASSPGGETQYF.

The sample holds a few counts of this clonotype. Mismatch with germline at one junction end may stem from a read error. This chain connects TRBV4-2 to TRBJ1-5; TRBD1 might be the D (6 bases). The CDR3 totals 15 residues. The germline V gene encodes CDR1 LGHNA and CDR2 YNFKEQ. The CDR3 DNA reads TGTGCCAGTAGCCAAGGAGGACAGATTGATCAGCCCCAGCATTTT. Encoded protein: CASSQGGQIDQPQHF.

This clonotype showed up just a few times. At one of its ends the junction is not consistent with the germline gene, which may arise from a read error. This rearrangement joins TRBV7-9 to TRBJ2-7; D call uncertain. Germline V gives CDR1 SEHNR, CDR2 FQNEAQ (reference sequence). The CDR3 has 12 residues. The CDR3, as DNA: TGTGCCAGCAGCTTAGTTTCCTCCGAGCAGTACTTC. Its protein is CASSLVSSEQYF.

This clonotype was seen a few times. The rearrangement joins TRBV21-1 to TRBJ2-5; the DNA was not compared with TRBD1, the D call given in the table. TRBV21-1 is marked as a pseudogene. CDR3 size: 15 residues. The CDR3 DNA sequence: TGTGCCAGCAGCAGGCCTAAGTCAACAGGGATGACCCAGTACTTC. Translating it yields CASSRPKSTGMTQYF.

The chain carries TRBV7-6 and TRBJ2-1, with D perhaps TRBD1 or TRBD2 (6 bases each). V lost 5 bases and J 0 bases, leaving 14 bases between the germline ends. Germline CDR1 SGHVS, CDR2 FNYEAQ. This CDR3 has 16 amino acids. Here the CDR3 reads CASSPGARGSYNEQFF. The CDR3 coding sequence is TGTGCCAGCAGCCCGGGAGCCAGGGGCTCCTACAATGAGCAGTTCTTC.

The V gene is TRBV10-3, the J gene TRBJ2-7, with 13 bases identical to TRBD2. Germline V lookup: CDR1 ENHRY, CDR2 SYGVKD. Unmatched junction bases numbered 8, after V lost 5 bases and J lost 7 bases. This CDR3 has 15 residues. As DNA, the CDR3 is TGTGCCATCAGTCAAACCGGGACTAGCGGGAATGAGCAGTACTTC. This translates into CAISQTGTSGNEQYF.

The rearrangement joins TRBV5-1 to TRBJ2-5; possibly TRBD1 for D (5 bases). Germline CDR1 and CDR2: SGHRS and YFSETQ. This CDR3 spans 15 amino acids. V was pared by 0 bases and J by 0 bases, with 9 bases between. CDR3 DNA sequence: TGCGCCAGCAGCTTGGAGGGGAACTACCAAGAGACCCAGTACTTC. It translates to CASSLEGNYQETQYF.